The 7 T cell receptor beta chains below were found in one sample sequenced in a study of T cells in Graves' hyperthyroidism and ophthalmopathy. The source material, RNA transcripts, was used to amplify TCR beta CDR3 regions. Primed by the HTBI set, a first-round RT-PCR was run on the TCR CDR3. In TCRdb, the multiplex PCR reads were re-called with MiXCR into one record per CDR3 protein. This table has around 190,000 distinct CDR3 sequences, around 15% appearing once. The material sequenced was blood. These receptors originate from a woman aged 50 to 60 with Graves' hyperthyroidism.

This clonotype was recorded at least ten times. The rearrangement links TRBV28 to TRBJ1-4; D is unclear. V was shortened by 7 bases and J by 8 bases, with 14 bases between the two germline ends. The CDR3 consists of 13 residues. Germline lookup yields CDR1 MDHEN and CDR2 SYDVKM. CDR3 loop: CASNRGSLEKLFF. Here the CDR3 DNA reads TGTGCCAGCAATCGGGGAAGTTTAGAAAAACTGTTTTTT. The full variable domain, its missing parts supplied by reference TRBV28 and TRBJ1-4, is DVKVTQSSRYLVKRTGEKVFLECVQDMDHENMFWYRQDPGLGLRLIYFSYDVKMKEKGDIPEGYSVSREKKERFSLILESASTNQTSMYLCASNRGSLEKLFFGSGTQLSVL.

The CDR3 reads CASSESSGRNEQYF. The CDR3 DNA reads TGTGCCAGCAGTGAATCCAGCGGGAGGAACGAGCAGTACTTC. The V and J genes are TRBV2 and TRBJ2-7; 9 nucleotides agree with TRBD2. J lost 5 bases, V lost 2 bases, and 4 bases had no gene match. The germline V gene encodes CDR1 SNHLY and CDR2 FYNNEI. This CDR3 region has 14 residues.

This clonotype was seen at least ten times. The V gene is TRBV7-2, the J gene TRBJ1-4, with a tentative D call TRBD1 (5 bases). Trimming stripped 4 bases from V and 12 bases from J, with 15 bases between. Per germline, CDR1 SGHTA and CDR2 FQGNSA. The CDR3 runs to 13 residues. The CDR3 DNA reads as TGTGCCAGCAGCTCTGGGGACCGTCTGGAACTGTTTTTT. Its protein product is CASSSGDRLELFF.

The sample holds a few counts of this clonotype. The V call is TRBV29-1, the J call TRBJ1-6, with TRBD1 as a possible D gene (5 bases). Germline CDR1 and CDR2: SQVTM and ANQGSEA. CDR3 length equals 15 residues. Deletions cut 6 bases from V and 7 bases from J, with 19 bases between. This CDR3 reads CSVAFGAHHNSPLHF. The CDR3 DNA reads TGCAGCGTAGCATTCGGGGCACACCACAATTCACCCCTCCACTTT.

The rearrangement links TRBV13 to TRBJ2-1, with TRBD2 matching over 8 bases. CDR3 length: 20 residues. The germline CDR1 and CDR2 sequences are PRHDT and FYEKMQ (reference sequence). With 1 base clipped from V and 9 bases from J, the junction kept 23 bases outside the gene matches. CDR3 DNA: TGTGCCAGCAGCTTAGTTCGGTATAGCGGGAAAAACCCCGGACGTGGTGAGCAGTTCTTC. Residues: CASSLVRYSGKNPGRGEQFF.

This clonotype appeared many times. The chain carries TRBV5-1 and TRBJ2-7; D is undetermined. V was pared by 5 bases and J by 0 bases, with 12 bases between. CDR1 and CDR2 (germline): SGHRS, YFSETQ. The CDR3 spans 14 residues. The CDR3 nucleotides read TGCGCCAGCAGTCACGCCAGGAGCTCCTACGAGCAGTACTTC. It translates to CASSHARSSYEQYF.

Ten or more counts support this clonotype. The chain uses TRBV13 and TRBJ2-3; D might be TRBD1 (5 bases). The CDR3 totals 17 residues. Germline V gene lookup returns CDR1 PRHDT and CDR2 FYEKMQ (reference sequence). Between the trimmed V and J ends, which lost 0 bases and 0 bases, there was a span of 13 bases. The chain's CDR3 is CASSLGTVPTSTDTQYF. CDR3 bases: TGTGCCAGCAGCTTAGGGACAGTCCCTACTAGCACAGATACGCAGTATTTT.